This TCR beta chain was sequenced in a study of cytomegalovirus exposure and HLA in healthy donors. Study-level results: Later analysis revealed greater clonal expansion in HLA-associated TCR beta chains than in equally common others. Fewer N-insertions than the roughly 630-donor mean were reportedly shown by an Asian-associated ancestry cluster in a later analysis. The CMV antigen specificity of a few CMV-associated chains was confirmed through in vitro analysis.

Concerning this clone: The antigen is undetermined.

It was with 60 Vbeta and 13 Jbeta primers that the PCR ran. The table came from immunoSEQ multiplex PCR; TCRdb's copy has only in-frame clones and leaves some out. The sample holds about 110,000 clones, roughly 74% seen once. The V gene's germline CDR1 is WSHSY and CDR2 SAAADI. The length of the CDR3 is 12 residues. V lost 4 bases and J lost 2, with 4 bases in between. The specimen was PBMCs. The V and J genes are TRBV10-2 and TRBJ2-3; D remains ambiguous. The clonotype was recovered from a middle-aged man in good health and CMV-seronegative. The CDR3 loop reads CASSVYTDTQYF. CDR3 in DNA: TGCGCCAGCAGTGTTTACACAGATACGCAGTATTTT.